This T cell receptor (beta chain) appears in the sequencing data of a study of blood T cell repertoires in COVID-19. Looking at the study overall: The origin of the acute and convalescent COVID-19 samples was the United States, Italy and Spain. Sample material is recorded as cDNA or gDNA derived from T cells, B-cell-depleted T cells, or PBMCs.

The CDR3 has 16 residues. V shed 1 base and J shed 7 bases, with 19 bases lying between them. Looked up from germline, CDR1 is MNHEY and CDR2 is SVGEGT. The authors' processing: Amplifying reference gene primers gave estimates of nucleated cell counts. The protocol was immunoSEQ multiplex PCR, while the TCRdb copy is restricted to in-frame clones and leaves out a portion. V, J and clone size were drawn from that table, and D and trimming were deduced from the DNA. The sample contains 99,000 or so clones, 91% of which appear only once. The source of this sequence is a human donor in a cohort sampled during active COVID-19. Sequencing used peripheral blood. The J gene is TRBJ2-5, the V gene TRBV6-2 or TRBV6-3; TRBD2 might be the D (5 bases). The chain's CDR3 is CASSYLFPEGEGTQYF. The CDR3, as DNA: TGTGCCAGCAGTTACTTATTCCCCGAGGGAGAAGGGACCCAGTACTTC.